This TCR beta chain was found in a study of cytomegalovirus exposure and HLA in healthy donors. Comment on this clone: Its target is not known.

It was with 60 Vbeta and 13 Jbeta primers that the PCR ran. The protocol was immunoSEQ multiplex PCR, while the TCRdb copy is restricted to in-frame clones and leaves out a portion. The sample includes about 100,000 clones, about 80% of them seen just once. Overall study findings and caveats: Researchers counted about 150 TCR beta chains as cytomegalovirus-associated. Confirmation was obtained in vitro that a few CMV-associated chains are specific for CMV antigens.

This receptor was taken from a female donor in good health and CMV-seropositive. Sequencing was performed on PBMCs.

The CDR3 DNA is TGTGCCAGCAGCTTCGATACAGGGTCGATGCCCCAGCATTTT. This gives the protein CASSFDTGSMPQHF. The chain is built from TRBV7-9 and TRBJ1-5; D might be TRBD1 (6 bases). Germline V gene data show CDR1 as SEHNR and CDR2 as FQNEAQ (reference sequence). V shed 3 bases and J shed 9 bases, with 15 bases lying between them. CDR3 length: 14 residues. The complete variable domain, with remaining parts taken from reference TRBV7-9 and TRBJ1-5, reads DTGVSQNPRHKITKRGQNVTFRCDPISEHNRLYWYRQTLGQGPEFLTYFQNEAQLEKSRLLSDRFSAERPKGSFSTLEIQRTEQGDSAMYLCASSFDTGSMPQHFGDGTRLSIL.